The 29 T cell receptor beta chains listed next were all sequenced from one sample in a study of blood T cell repertoires in COVID-19. Method: immunoSEQ multiplex PCR; TCRdb's copy keeps in-frame clones and lacks some. The sample comprises approximately 110,000 clones, over 75% of which are singletons, and 5.5% to 8.5% rests with the top ten. Sequenced sample: peripheral blood. These receptors all come from a woman in her forties or fifties with acute or convalescent COVID-19.

The gene calls are TRBV11-2 and TRBJ1-1; 7 bases line up with TRBD1. The CDR3 is made up of 13 amino acids. V shed 6 bases and J 6 bases; nucleotides not matched to a gene: 7. CDR1 is SGHAT, CDR2 FQNNGV, per germline. The CDR3 DNA is TGTGCCAGCAGACTGGGACAGCTATCTGAAGCTTTCTTT. Its protein is CASRLGQLSEAFF.

The rearrangement links TRBV7-8 to TRBJ1-2; 9 bases are a match to TRBD1. V dropped 4 bases and J dropped 1; count of bases not matched to a gene: 4. Per germline, CDR1 SGHVS and CDR2 FQNEAQ. The CDR3 contains 15 residues. DNA for the CDR3: TGTGCCAGCAGCTCGGGACAGGGCCTTAACTATGGCTACACCTTC. Its protein is CASSSGQGLNYGYTF. The full variable domain, in which reference TRBV7-8 and TRBJ1-2 provide the parts outside the CDR3, is GAGVSQSPRYKVAKRGQDVALRCDPISGHVSLFWYQQALGQGPEFLTYFQNEAQLDKSGLPSDRFFAERPEGSVSTLKIQRTQQEDSAVYLCASSSGQGLNYGYTFGSGTRLTVV.

This clone has only a few counts. V gene TRBV19 combines with J gene TRBJ1-3; 8 bases are shared with TRBD1. The length of the CDR3 is 15 residues. Trimming cost V 7 bases and J 0 bases; bases outside gene matches: 5. Germline V CDR1 and CDR2: LNHDA, SQIVND (reference sequence). The CDR3 loop reads CASTRTGSSGNTIYF. DNA for the CDR3: TGTGCCAGTACCCGGACAGGGAGCTCTGGAAACACCATATATTTT.

This clone was picked up a small number of times. This chain links TRBV4-1 with TRBJ1-1, with 9 bases fitting TRBD1. Trimming took 4 bases from V and 0 from J; bases not matched to a gene: 6. This CDR3 is 16 amino acids long. Germline values: CDR1 MGHRA, CDR2 YSYEKL. CDR3 loop: CASSPGTGKMNTEAFF. The CDR3 nucleotides are TGCGCCAGCAGCCCGGGGACAGGGAAAATGAACACTGAAGCTTTCTTT.

This chain links TRBV18 with TRBJ1-1; perhaps TRBD1 as D (5 bases). Looked up from germline, CDR1 is KGHSH and CDR2 is LQKENI. V was pared by 2 bases and J by 0 bases, with 16 bases between. The CDR3 is made up of 17 amino acids. CDR3 protein: CASSPGQGGGMNTEAFF. Here the CDR3 DNA reads TGTGCCAGCTCACCAGGGCAGGGAGGCGGTATGAACACTGAAGCTTTCTTT.

The chain has TRBV30 and TRBJ1-4; D is undetermined. Trimming shortened V by 0 bases and J by 8 bases, and 7 bases separated the two germline ends. Germline lookup yields CDR1 GTSNPN and CDR2 SVGIG (reference sequence). The CDR3 is 12 amino acids. The CDR3 sequence: CAWSVGAEKLFF. The CDR3 region has the DNA TGTGCCTGGAGTGTGGGCGCGGAAAAACTGTTTTTT.

This clone was observed a handful of times. V is TRBV6-5 and J is TRBJ2-7; a weak D match, TRBD1 (6 bases). V shed 5 bases and J shed 0 bases, with 14 bases lying between them. This CDR3 has 15 amino acids. Germline V gene lookup returns CDR1 MNHEY and CDR2 SVGAGI. CDR3 loop: CASSRTASLSYEQYF. CDR3 bases: TGTGCCAGCAGTCGGACAGCCTCACTCTCCTACGAGCAGTACTTC.

The chain couples TRBV20-1 to TRBJ2-7; maybe TRBD1 (5 bases). This CDR3 spans 11 amino acids. Germline assignment: CDR1 DFQATT and CDR2 SNEGSKA (reference sequence). The germline V and J ends were trimmed by 6 bases and 6 bases, with 12 bases remaining between them. In DNA form, the CDR3 reads TGCAGTGCCGATACAAGGGGCGAGCAGTACTTC. As protein: CSADTRGEQYF.

The V call is TRBV5-1, the J call TRBJ2-6; D is unresolved. The CDR3 has 16 amino acids. Trimming removed 4 bases from V and 2 bases from J, with 13 bases in between. Germline V gene data show CDR1 as SGHRS and CDR2 as YFSETQ. The CDR3 nucleotides are TGCGCCAGCAGCCTACCCCTAGACGCTGGGGCCAACGTCCTGACTTTC. Amino acid sequence: CASSLPLDAGANVLTF.

V is TRBV12-5 and J is TRBJ2-3; perhaps TRBD1 as D (5 bases). The CDR3 sequence is 15 residues long. V shed 5 bases and J shed 5 bases, with 17 bases lying between them. Germline V CDR1 and CDR2: LGHNT, FRNRAP. The CDR3 loop reads CASGPTRSTEDTQYF. The CDR3 DNA follows: TGTGCTAGTGGTCCTACTCGCTCGACAGAAGATACGCAGTATTTT. Variable domain in full (rest from reference TRBV12-5 and TRBJ2-3): DARVTQTPRHKVTEMGQEVTMRCQPILGHNTVFWYRQTMMQGLELLAYFRNRAPLDDSGMPKDRFSAEMPDATLATLKIQPSEPRDSAVYFCASGPTRSTEDTQYFGPGTRLTVL.

V usage is TRBV2 and J usage is TRBJ2-2, with TRBD2 matching 12 bases. The trim removed 7 bases at V and 2 bases at J, leaving 2 bases unmatched. This CDR3 is 15 amino acids long. Germline lookup yields CDR1 SNHLY and CDR2 FYNNEI. The CDR3 DNA follows: TGTGCCAGCAAGACTAGCGGGGGTAACACCGGGGAGCTGTTTTTT. Its protein is CASKTSGGNTGELFF.

The J gene is TRBJ2-3, the V gene TRBV5-1; TRBD2 agrees at 8 bases. The CDR3 length is 14 residues. The junction had 3 bases not matched to a gene; V was cut back by 2 bases and J by 4 bases. Germline V gives CDR1 SGHRS, CDR2 YFSETQ. The CDR3: CASSFGLAADTQYF. CDR3 nucleotide sequence: TGCGCCAGCAGCTTCGGACTAGCCGCAGATACGCAGTATTTT.

In this sample, this clone turned up once. The chain uses TRBV6-1 and TRBJ2-5; TRBD1 matches 7 bases. The CDR3 has 15 residues. Germline trimming cut 5 bases from V and 4 bases from J; bases unmatched to any gene: 10. Germline values: CDR1 MNHNS, CDR2 SASEGT. The CDR3 coding sequence is TGTGCCAGCAGTCACCCGTCGACAGGGTCAGAGACCCAGTACTTC. This codes for CASSHPSTGSETQYF.

The rearrangement joins TRBV7-3 to TRBJ2-1; D possibly corresponds to TRBD2 (6 bases). Trimming took off 3 bases at V and 7 bases at J, with 16 bases between the two ends. CDR1 is SGHTA, CDR2 FQGTGA, per germline. There are 15 residues in the CDR3. The CDR3 DNA reads TGTGCCAGCAGCTTCGGACTTCACGCGGGGAATGAGCAGTTCTTC. Protein product: CASSFGLHAGNEQFF.

V and J are TRBV7-2 and TRBJ2-5; 8 positions agree with TRBD2. Trimming at V came to 2 bases and at J to 4 bases, leaving 9 bases not matched to a gene. The CDR3 consists of 16 residues. Germline assignment: CDR1 SGHTA and CDR2 FQGNSA. DNA of the CDR3: TGTGCCAGCAGCTTAACCGGTAGCGGGGTAGGAGAGACCCAGTACTTC. Protein sequence: CASSLTGSGVGETQYF.

The chain is built from TRBV19 and TRBJ2-3, with D maybe TRBD2 (6 bases). Trimming removed 6 bases from V and 3 bases from J, with 19 bases in between. This CDR3 is built from 16 residues. Per the germline V gene, CDR1 is LNHDA and CDR2 is SQIVND (reference sequence). CDR3 region: CASSPRRGVGTDTQYF. The DNA for the CDR3 is TGTGCCAGTAGCCCGCGGCGGGGAGTTGGAACAGATACGCAGTATTTT.

The gene calls are TRBV6-5 and TRBJ1-6, with D tentatively TRBD1 (5 bases). The length of the CDR3 is 14 residues. The V and J ends lost 3 bases and 9 bases respectively, with 12 bases between them. Germline lookup yields CDR1 MNHEY and CDR2 SVGAGI. The CDR3 protein is CASSYHGTGSPLHF. The DNA of the CDR3 is TGTGCCAGCAGTTATCATGGTACAGGTTCACCCCTCCACTTT.

J is TRBJ2-7 and V is TRBV6-5, with D unresolved. This CDR3 comprises 12 residues. The V gene lost 10 bases and the J gene lost 2 bases, with 12 bases spanning the gap. CDR1 is MNHEY, CDR2 SVGAGI, per germline. The CDR3 region has the DNA TGTGCCACCCGGGTCGTTGCCTACGAGCAGTACTTC. As protein: CATRVVAYEQYF.

The chain combines TRBV4-2 with TRBJ2-3; TRBD2 is a possible D gene (5 bases). The V end was cut by 1 base, the J end by 3 bases, with 11 bases between. This CDR3 spans 15 amino acids. Looked up from germline, CDR1 is LGHNA and CDR2 is YNFKEQ. The CDR3 protein is CASSQGLPVTDTQYF. The CDR3 DNA reads TGTGCCAGCAGCCAAGGACTACCCGTTACAGATACGCAGTATTTT.

The V and J genes are TRBV9 and TRBJ2-3; 7 nucleotides match TRBD2. The CDR3 has 15 residues. From germline, CDR1 is SGDLS and CDR2 YYNGEE. V was pared by 2 bases and J by 1 base, with 4 bases of the junction left unmatched. This CDR3 reads CASSVWGGGTDTQYF. The CDR3 nucleotides are TGTGCCAGCAGCGTGTGGGGAGGGGGCACAGATACGCAGTATTTT.

The chain has TRBV18 and TRBJ2-7; D is uncertain. Germline-derived CDR1 and CDR2 are KGHSH and LQKENI. V gave up 1 base and J gave up 0 bases, with 22 bases separating them. The CDR3 sequence is 19 residues long. The CDR3 nucleotides are TGTGCCAGCTCACCACGAAGTTTGGGCGTTGGCGTTAGCTCCTACGAGCAGTACTTC. Translating gives CASSPRSLGVGVSSYEQYF.

This chain links TRBV19 with TRBJ1-6; the D gene is possibly TRBD1 (5 bases). Looked up from germline, CDR1 is LNHDA and CDR2 is SQIVND (reference sequence). This CDR3 has 14 amino acids. The V and J ends lost 7 bases and 7 bases respectively, with 14 bases between them. The CDR3 DNA is TGTGCCAGTACTTGGGATGGGGGGAATTCACCCCTCCACTTT. Amino acids: CASTWDGGNSPLHF. The whole variable domain, remainder taken from reference TRBV19 and TRBJ1-6, is DGGITQSPKYLFRKEGQNVTLSCEQNLNHDAMYWYRQDPGQGLRLIYYSQIVNDFQKGDIAEGYSVSREKKESFPLTVTSAQKNPTAFYLCASTWDGGNSPLHFGNGTRLTVT.

The chain links TRBV6-1 to TRBJ2-4, with 9 nucleotides matching TRBD1. The V and J ends lost 1 base and 8 bases, in that order; junction bases with no gene match: 9. The CDR3 has 16 amino acids. Germline V gene sequence: CDR1 MNHNS, CDR2 SASEGT. The CDR3 is CASSEGGTGLVDIQYF. The DNA for the CDR3 is TGTGCCAGCAGTGAAGGCGGGACAGGGCTTGTGGACATTCAGTACTTC.

The V call is TRBV3-1 (or the pseudogene TRBV3-2), the J call TRBJ1-5; D gene unclear. V lost 0 bases to trimming and J lost 6 bases, with 6 bases between them. This CDR3 is 13 amino acids long. Germline CDR1 and CDR2: LGHDT and YNNKEL (reference sequence). The CDR3 coding sequence is TGTGCCAGCAGCCAAGATCGGAGTCAGCCCCAGCATTTT. Translating gives CASSQDRSQPQHF.

The genes are TRBV5-1 and TRBJ2-3; tentatively, D is TRBD2 (7 bases). Germline lookup yields CDR1 SGHRS and CDR2 YFSETQ. CDR3 length: 13 residues. Between the trimmed V and J ends, which lost 3 bases and 4 bases, there was a span of 9 bases. CDR3 nucleotide sequence: TGCGCCAGCAGCTCCGGGGGGCCAGATACGCAGTATTTT. Its translation is CASSSGGPDTQYF.

The rearrangement joins TRBV19 to TRBJ1-5; possible D gene TRBD1, 5 bases. Trimming removed 0 bases at V and 4 bases at J, with 7 bases between. CDR3 length equals 14 residues. Germline assignment: CDR1 LNHDA and CDR2 SQIVND (reference sequence). The CDR3: CASSIDGGNQPQHF. The DNA of the CDR3 is TGTGCCAGTAGTATAGACGGGGGGAATCAGCCCCAGCATTTT.

This rearrangement joins TRBV21-1 to TRBJ2-7; the D call TRBD1 from the table was never checked on the DNA. TRBV21-1 is a pseudogene locus. This CDR3 spans 17 amino acids. CDR3 loop: CASSKVNVHSSSYEQYF. The CDR3 DNA reads as TGTGCCAGCAGCAAAGTCAACGTGCACAGTAGCTCCTACGAGCAGTACTTC.

In its sample, this clone was seen once. The chain employs TRBV10-3 and TRBJ2-1; the match to TRBD2 covers 15 bases. V gave up 2 bases and J gave up 8 bases; unmatched junction bases: 1. The CDR3 consists of 15 residues. Germline V gene sequence: CDR1 ENHRY, CDR2 SYGVKD. CDR3 DNA: TGTGCCATCAGTGAGGGACTAGCGGGGGGGCATGAGCAGTTCTTC. Translation gives CAISEGLAGGHEQFF.

This rearrangement joins TRBV11-2 to TRBJ1-1; D is unresolved. The CDR3 is 12 amino acids. With 4 bases removed from V and 8 bases from J, the gap between germline ends came to 11 bases. The V gene's germline CDR1 is SGHAT and CDR2 FQNNGV. DNA of the CDR3: TGTGCCAGCAGCTACCAGGCCTCCGAAGCTTTCTTT. It translates to CASSYQASEAFF.